This T cell receptor beta chain was observed in a study of T cells in Graves' hyperthyroidism and ophthalmopathy. This clonotype was counted many times. The antigen remains undetermined. V lost 6 bases and J 5 bases, leaving 17 bases between the germline ends. CDR3 length: 15 amino acids. Researchers took RNA transcripts and amplified the TCR beta CDR3 regions from them. The TCR CDR3 first-round RT-PCR relied on the HTBI primer set. TCRdb re-derived calls from the multiplex PCR reads in MiXCR, one entry per CDR3 protein. The sample lists under 600,000 distinct CDR3 sequences; 16% were seen once. Fresh peripheral blood, approximately 9.6 ml, yielded the PBMCs. Findings and limits, study-wide: A model using 13 V-J features told ophthalmopathy apart from stable hyperthyroidism. Most thyroid-expanded clonotypes above 0.001 were also found in blood. In validation, the model predicted ophthalmopathy. These predictions came a median roughly 6 months before onset.

The chain has TRBV12-3 or TRBV12-4 and TRBJ1-5; the D gene is possibly TRBD1 (6 bases). Sequenced: blood. The receptor was isolated from a middle-aged woman with Graves' ophthalmopathy. The CDR3 nucleotides read TGTGCCAGCAGCCCTGGGGCGGGGGCGGATCAGCCCCAGCATTTT. Translation: CASSPGAGADQPQHF.